The 18 T cell receptor beta chains below were found in one sample sequenced in a study of shared clonotypes between healthy human individuals. Some clones are missing from TCRdb's copy, which holds only in-frame ones; the method was immunoSEQ multiplex PCR. The sample shows about 460,000 clones, 75% to 80% of them seen only once. The material sequenced was PBMCs. The receptors originated from a woman aged 40 to 50 in good health. Some clones in this sample may be carry-over from other donors' samples.

In regard to this clone: This likely comes from a read error, as the CDR3 has no conserved phenylalanine or tryptophan at its end. The rearrangement joins TRBV4-3 to TRBJ2-7; TRBD1 matches at 10 bases. The V gene end was trimmed by 1 base and the J gene end by 3 bases; junction bases not matched to a gene: 9. The CDR3 totals 17 residues. In germline, CDR1 is LGHNA, CDR2 YSLEER. The CDR3 region has the DNA TGCGCCAGCAGCCAAGGGCTAGACAGGGGGCTAGGCTACGAGCAGTACCTC. Translated: CASSQGLDRGLGYEQYL.

The chain joins TRBV5-1 to TRBJ2-7; a possible D gene is TRBD2 (6 bases). Germline CDR1 reads SGHRS; CDR2 reads YFSETQ. This CDR3 is built from 19 residues. V gave up 0 bases and J gave up 3 bases, with 25 bases separating them. Here the CDR3 reads CASSLAPTSAVLGSYEQYF. The CDR3, as DNA: TGCGCCAGCAGCTTGGCCCCGACTAGTGCCGTCCTTGGGAGCTACGAGCAGTACTTC.

The V gene is TRBV10-3, the J gene TRBJ2-2, with 12 bases lining up with TRBD2. The CDR3 length is 18 residues. The V segment lost 0 bases and the J segment 6 bases; nucleotides outside the gene matches: 8. CDR1 ENHRY and CDR2 SYGVKD come from the germline V gene. The CDR3 DNA is TGTGCCATCAGTGAGTCGATCGCTAGCGGGAGGGTTCCCGGGGAGCTGTTTTTT. Its protein is CAISESIASGRVPGELFF.

The chain carries TRBV10-3 and TRBJ1-1, with 9 positions matching TRBD1. The junction had 6 bases not matched to a gene; V was cut back by 2 bases and J by 5 bases. The CDR3 sequence is 15 residues long. Germline lookup yields CDR1 ENHRY and CDR2 SYGVKD. The CDR3 protein is CAISEPGQGQTEAFF. CDR3 in DNA: TGTGCCATCAGTGAGCCGGGACAGGGTCAGACTGAAGCTTTCTTT.

This rearrangement joins TRBV25-1 to TRBJ2-1, with D maybe TRBD2 (6 bases). V dropped 3 bases and J dropped 14 bases, with 11 bases sitting between them. The CDR3 is made up of 11 amino acids. Per the germline V gene, CDR1 is MGHDK and CDR2 is SYGVNS. As DNA, the CDR3 is TGTGCCAGCAGTGAGGGACTGAATAAGTTCTTC. Encoded protein: CASSEGLNKFF.

The rearrangement uses TRBV27 and TRBJ2-7, with no clear D. This CDR3 contains 11 residues. V was shortened by 7 bases and J by 3 bases, with 7 bases between the two germline ends. Germline V gene sequence: CDR1 MNHEY, CDR2 SMNVEV (reference sequence). The CDR3 DNA follows: TGTGCCAGCACCTTCCTCTACGAGCAGTACTTC. This gives the protein CASTFLYEQYF.

Remarks on this clone: Other DNA sequences in this sample translate to the same CDR3. This sequence joins TRBV18 and TRBJ2-3; D is unresolved. This CDR3 comprises 13 residues. Trimming stripped 3 bases from V and 1 base from J, with 5 bases between. Germline assignment: CDR1 KGHSH and CDR2 LQKENI. CDR3 protein: CASSPPGTDTQYF. As DNA, the CDR3 is TGTGCCAGCTCACCCCCCGGCACAGATACGCAGTATTTT.

The rearrangement links TRBV2 to TRBJ2-1; D possibly corresponds to TRBD2 (6 bases). V was shortened by 7 bases and J by 2 bases, with 15 bases between the two germline ends. Germline CDR1 reads SNHLY; CDR2 reads FYNNEI. The CDR3 loop spans 15 amino acids. CDR3 region: CASTRSEGPYNEQFF. The CDR3 region has the DNA TGTGCCAGCACCCGCTCGGAGGGCCCCTACAATGAGCAGTTCTTC.

The J gene is TRBJ2-5, the V gene TRBV25-1, with TRBD2 matching 13 bases. Trimming removed 7 bases from V and 4 bases from J; junction bases left unmatched: 6. This CDR3 contains 15 residues. CDR1 MGHDK and CDR2 SYGVNS come from the germline V gene. The DNA of the CDR3 is TGTGCCAGCATAAGCCGGACTAGCGGGAGAGAGACCCAGTACTTC. Protein product: CASISRTSGRETQYF.

This chain uses TRBV7-9 with TRBJ2-7, with 10 bases aligning to TRBD2. The CDR3 consists of 14 residues. Germline trimming cut 4 bases from V and 5 bases from J; bases unmatched to any gene: 5. Germline V lookup: CDR1 SEHNR, CDR2 FQNEAQ (reference sequence). In DNA form, the CDR3 reads TGTGCCAGCAGCTCCGGGACTAGCGTCCACGAGCAGTACTTC. This sequence encodes CASSSGTSVHEQYF.

The chain uses TRBV11-2 and TRBJ2-7; TRBD2 aligns across 9 bases. This CDR3 has 14 residues. Germline CDR1 is SGHAT and CDR2 is FQNNGV. V lost 4 bases to trimming and J lost 7 bases; unmatched junction nucleotides: 8. CDR3 protein: CASSYSGRVGEQYF. CDR3 bases: TGTGCCAGCAGCTATAGCGGGAGAGTGGGAGAGCAGTACTTC.

This sequence joins TRBV19 and TRBJ1-1; D is unclear. The V end was cut by 0 bases, the J end by 4 bases, with 3 bases between. The CDR3 loop spans 12 amino acids. Looked up from germline, CDR1 is LNHDA and CDR2 is SQIVND (reference sequence). The chain's CDR3 is CASSIEGTEAFF. CDR3 DNA: TGTGCCAGTAGTATAGAAGGCACTGAAGCTTTCTTT.

The rearrangement links TRBV25-1 to TRBJ2-3; TRBD1 matches 8 bases. This CDR3 is 17 amino acids long. V shed 5 bases and J 1 base; nucleotides not matched to a gene: 11. CDR1 and CDR2 from the germline V gene are MGHDK and SYGVNS. The DNA for the CDR3 is TGTGCCAGCAGTCCTTCCACCGGGACAGGACGCACAGATACGCAGTATTTT. Encoded protein: CASSPSTGTGRTDTQYF.

The rearrangement links TRBV28 to TRBJ1-5, with a possible D match to TRBD1 (5 bases). The ends were cut back, 3 bases at V and 4 bases at J, with 13 bases in the middle. CDR3 length: 15 residues. Germline CDR1 is MDHEN and CDR2 is SYDVKM. This chain's CDR3 is CASSFMQGLNQPQHF. CDR3 bases: TGTGCCAGCAGTTTCATGCAGGGCCTAAATCAGCCCCAGCATTTT.

The rearrangement links TRBV4-1 to TRBJ1-2, with D possibly matching TRBD1 (5 bases). Germline V lookup: CDR1 MGHRA, CDR2 YSYEKL. The CDR3 sequence is 16 residues long. The V end lost 0 bases, the J end lost 4 bases, and 15 bases lay between the germline ends. Here the CDR3 reads CASSQEIGTGLYGYTF. The DNA for the CDR3 is TGCGCCAGCAGCCAAGAGATCGGGACGGGACTCTATGGCTACACCTTC.

The CDR3 DNA reads TGCAGTGCTATGAGGTACGAGCAGTACTTC. Protein product: CSAMRYEQYF. This chain connects TRBV20-1 to TRBJ2-7, with D hard to call. The CDR3 length is 10 residues. V lost 4 bases to trimming and J lost 4 bases, with 5 bases between them. Germline CDR1 and CDR2: DFQATT and SNEGSKA (reference sequence).

This chain connects TRBV5-1 to TRBJ1-5; no clear D. The CDR3 runs 13 residues. CDR1 and CDR2 from the germline V gene are SGHRS and YFSETQ. V shed 7 bases and J shed 1 base, with 9 bases lying between them. The CDR3 nucleotides are TGCGCCAGCTCTAGTGGGAGCAATCAGCCCCAGCATTTT. Translating it yields CASSSGSNQPQHF.

This rearrangement joins TRBV5-5 to TRBJ2-7, with a possible D match to TRBD2 (6 bases). The germline V gene encodes CDR1 SGHKS and CDR2 YYEKEE (reference sequence). V was clipped by 6 bases and J by 6 bases, with 19 bases between them. The CDR3 spans 14 residues. CDR3 loop: CASNSPGGAGEQYF. In DNA form, the CDR3 reads TGTGCCAGCAACTCCCCCGGCGGGGCTGGCGAGCAGTACTTC.